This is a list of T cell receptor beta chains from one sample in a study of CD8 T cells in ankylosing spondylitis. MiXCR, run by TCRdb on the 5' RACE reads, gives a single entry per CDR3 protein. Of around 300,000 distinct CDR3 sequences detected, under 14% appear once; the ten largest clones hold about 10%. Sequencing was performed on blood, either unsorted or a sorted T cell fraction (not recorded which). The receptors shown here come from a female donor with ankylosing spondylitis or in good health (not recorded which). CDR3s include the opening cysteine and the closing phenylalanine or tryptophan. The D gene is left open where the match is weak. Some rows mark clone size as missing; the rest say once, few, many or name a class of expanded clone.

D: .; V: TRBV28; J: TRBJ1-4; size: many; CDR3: CASTTDTRGSTNEKLFF; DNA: TGTGCCAGCACCACGGACACAAGGGGATCGACTAATGAAAAACTGTTTTTT
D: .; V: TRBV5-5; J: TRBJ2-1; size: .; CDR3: CASSLIGQTELNEQFF; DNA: TGTGCCAGCAGCTTAATTGGACAGACTGAACTCAATGAGCAGTTCTTC
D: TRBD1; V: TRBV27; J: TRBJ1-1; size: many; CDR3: CASSSTGLNTEAFF; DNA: TGTGCCAGCAGTTCGACAGGGTTGAACACTGAAGCTTTCTTT
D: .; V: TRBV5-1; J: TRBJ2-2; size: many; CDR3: CASSLLDNTGELFF; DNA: TGCGCCAGCAGCTTGTTGGATAACACCGGGGAGCTGTTTTTT
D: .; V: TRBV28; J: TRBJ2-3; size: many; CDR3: CASLNFPGSPRDTQYF; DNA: TGTGCCAGCTTGAACTTCCCGGGTTCCCCAAGGGATACGCAGTATTTT
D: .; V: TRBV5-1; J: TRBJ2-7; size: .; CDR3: CASSLAGGPGEQYF; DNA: TGCGCCAGCAGCTTGGCCGGCGGGCCGGGCGAGCAGTACTTC
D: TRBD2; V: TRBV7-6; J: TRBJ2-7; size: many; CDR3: CASTRTSGDSYEQYF; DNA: TGTGCCAGCACTAGGACTAGCGGGGACTCCTACGAGCAGTACTTC
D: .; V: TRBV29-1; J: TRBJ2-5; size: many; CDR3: CSVAQETQYF; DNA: TGCAGCGTGGCCCAAGAGACCCAGTACTTC
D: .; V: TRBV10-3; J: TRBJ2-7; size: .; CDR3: CAISESHETHEQYF; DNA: TGTGCCATCAGTGAGTCGCACGAGACCCACGAGCAGTACTTC
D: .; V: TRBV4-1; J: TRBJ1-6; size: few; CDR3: CASSQGGQPLHF; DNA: TGCGCCAGCAGCCAAGGAGGCCAACCCCTCCACTTT
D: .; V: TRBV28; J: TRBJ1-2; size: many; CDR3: CASSQIYGYTF; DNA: TGTGCCAGCAGTCAAATCTATGGCTACACCTTC
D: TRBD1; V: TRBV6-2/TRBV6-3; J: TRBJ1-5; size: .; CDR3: CASTDHTGGLEQPQHF; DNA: TGTGCCAGCACCGACCACACAGGGGGCCTGGAACAGCCCCAGCATTTT
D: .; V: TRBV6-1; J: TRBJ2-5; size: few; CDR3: CASSPGPNQETQYF; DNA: TGTGCCAGCAGCCCCGGACCCAATCAAGAGACCCAGTACTTC
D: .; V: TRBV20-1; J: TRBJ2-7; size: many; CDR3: CSARWLAYEQYF; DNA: TGCAGTGCTAGATGGTTAGCCTACGAGCAGTACTTC
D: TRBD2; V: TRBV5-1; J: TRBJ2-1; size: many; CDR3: CASSRGLASYNEQFF; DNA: TGCGCCAGCAGCAGAGGACTAGCGAGCTACAATGAGCAGTTCTTC
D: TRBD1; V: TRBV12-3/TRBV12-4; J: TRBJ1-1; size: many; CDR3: CASRPTGVRNTEAFF; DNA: TGTGCCAGCAGGCCTACAGGGGTTAGGAACACTGAAGCTTTCTTT